This T cell receptor (beta chain) came from a study of OX40 agonist ivuxolimab in advanced cancers. Across the whole study: Treatment of patients was with ivuxolimab, an agonistic anti-OX40 (CD134) antibody. Study results and caveats: Dosing at 0.1 to 3.0 mg/kg was accompanied by clonal expansion of CD4+ and CD8+ blood T cells by week 6.

Trimming left V 2 bases short and J 4 bases short, with 12 bases between. This CDR3 comprises 13 residues. In germline, CDR1 is SQVTM, CDR2 ANQGSEA. Clones were read by immunoSEQ multiplex PCR, and TCRdb kept only the in-frame ones, dropping some. The sample has more than 80,000 clones, more than 80% seen once. Comment on this clone: Its antigen is currently unknown. Distinct nucleotide sequences in the sample also encode this CDR3.

The sample was CD4+ or CD8+ T cells sorted from blood, taken in a trial of the OX40 agonist ivuxolimab. This TCR was recovered from an adult with an advanced solid tumor such as melanoma, head and neck, liver or kidney cancer. The chain employs TRBV29-1 and TRBJ2-7, with a tentative D call TRBD2 (5 bases). The CDR3, as DNA: TGCAGCGTTGAAATCGGGAACGGTTACGAGCAGTACTTC. This codes for CSVEIGNGYEQYF.